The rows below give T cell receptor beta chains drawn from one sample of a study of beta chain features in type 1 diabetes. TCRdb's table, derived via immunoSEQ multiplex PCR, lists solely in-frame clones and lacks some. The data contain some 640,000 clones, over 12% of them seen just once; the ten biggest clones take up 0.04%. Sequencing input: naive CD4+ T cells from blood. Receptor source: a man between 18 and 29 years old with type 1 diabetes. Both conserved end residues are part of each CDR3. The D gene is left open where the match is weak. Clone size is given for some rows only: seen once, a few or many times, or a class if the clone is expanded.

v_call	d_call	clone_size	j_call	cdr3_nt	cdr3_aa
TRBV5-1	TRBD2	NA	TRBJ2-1	TGCGCCAGCAGCGTACTAGCGGGAGCAAACAATGAGCAGTTCTTC	CASSVLAGANNEQFF
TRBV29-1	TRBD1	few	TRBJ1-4	TGCAGCGTTGGACAGGGAGTAGGTGAAAAACTGTTTTTT	CSVGQGVGEKLFF
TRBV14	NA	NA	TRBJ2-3	TGTGCCAGCAGCCAAGTTCCAATTCATACGCAGTATTTT	CASSQVPIHTQYF
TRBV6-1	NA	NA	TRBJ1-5	TGTGCCAGCGGGGCAGGGATGGATCAGCCCCAGCATTTT	CASGAGMDQPQHF
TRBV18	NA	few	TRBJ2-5	TGTGCCAGCTCACCGAAGTCAGGGGCGGAGACCCAGTACTTC	CASSPKSGAETQYF
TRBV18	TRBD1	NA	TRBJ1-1	TGTGCCAGCTCACCACCGCCAGGGGGGAACACTGAAGCTTTCTTT	CASSPPPGGNTEAFF
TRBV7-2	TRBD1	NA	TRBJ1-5	TGTGCCAGCACCACGGGACAGGGACATCAGCCCCAGCATTTT	CASTTGQGHQPQHF
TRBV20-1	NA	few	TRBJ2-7	TGCAGTGCTAGCACGAGGTACGAGCAGTACTTC	CSASTRYEQYF
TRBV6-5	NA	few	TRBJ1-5	TGTGCCAGCTCTCTGGGGCAGGGGAATCAGCCCCAGCATTTT	CASSLGQGNQPQHF
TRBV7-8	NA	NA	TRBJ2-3	TGTGCCAGCAGCTTAGGCCTCCTCCGGACGCAAGATACGCAGTATTTT	CASSLGLLRTQDTQYF
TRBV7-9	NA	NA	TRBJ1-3	TGTGCCAGCAGCTTAGAGGCCCTCTCTGGAAACACCATATATTTT	CASSLEALSGNTIYF